This T cell receptor beta chain originates from a study of OX40 agonist ivuxolimab in advanced cancers. Study information: People in dose escalation had one of these cancers: hepatocellular carcinoma, melanoma, renal cell or head and neck cancer.

The method was immunoSEQ multiplex PCR; TCRdb's version includes in-frame clones alone and lacks a portion of them. Of about 74,000 clones detected, about 80% appear once; the ten largest clones hold 6.5% to 8%. The sequence was collected from an adult with an advanced solid tumor such as melanoma, head and neck, liver or kidney cancer. The material was CD4+ or CD8+ T cells sorted from blood, obtained in a trial of the OX40 agonist ivuxolimab.

The CDR3 DNA sequence: TGTGCCAGCAGAAGGTGGCCGAACTATGGCTACACCTTC. As protein: CASRRWPNYGYTF. This chain links TRBV6-1 with TRBJ1-2; D is uncertain. Germline CDR1 reads MNHNS; CDR2 reads SASEGT. V dropped 6 bases and J dropped 2 bases, with 10 bases sitting between them. The CDR3 length is 13 residues.